This paragraph covers one T cell receptor beta chain sequence. This entry is derived from a study of blood T cell repertoires in COVID-19. CDR1 SGHDN and CDR2 FVKESK come from the germline V gene. The CDR3 sequence is 13 residues long. V was clipped by 4 bases and J by 9 bases; unmatched bases: 7. Sequencing used immunoSEQ multiplex PCR; TCRdb keeps in-frame clones, though not all of them. The sample yields some 140,000 clones, 70% to 80% seen once. The chain is built from TRBV14 and TRBJ1-2; 8 bases line up with TRBD1. Sequenced input: peripheral blood. The receptor was derived from a man in his 60s who had recovered from COVID-19. CDR3 DNA: TGTGCCAGCAGCCTGAGACAGGGGTTGCGCTACACCTTC. This codes for CASSLRQGLRYTF.